These 30 T cell receptor beta chains were all obtained from the same sample, sequenced in a study of cytomegalovirus exposure and HLA in healthy donors. Primers: 60 Vbeta forward and 13 Jbeta reverse. Repertoires were generated with immunoSEQ multiplex PCR, while TCRdb's copy carries only in-frame clones and drops some. The sample has tens of thousands of clones, 65% to 85% seen once. The sample comprised PBMCs. The receptors come from a man under 40 in good health and CMV-seronegative.

This clone was observed a few times. This chain links TRBV18 with TRBJ1-1; TRBD1 might be the D (5 bases). Germline V gene lookup returns CDR1 KGHSH and CDR2 LQKENI. The CDR3 contains 14 residues. V lost 3 bases and J lost 1, with 9 bases in between. CDR3 sequence (DNA): TGTGCCAGCTCACCGTGGGGCCCGAACACTGAAGCTTTCTTT. The encoded protein is CASSPWGPNTEAFF.

The chain employs TRBV10-3 and TRBJ2-3; 7 nucleotides agree with TRBD2. Germline V gene data show CDR1 as ENHRY and CDR2 as SYGVKD. Trimming removed 6 bases from V and 0 bases from J; junction bases left unmatched: 9. The CDR3 spans 16 residues. The CDR3 DNA follows: TGTGCCATCAGCCTGGAAAGAGCGGGGAGCACAGATACGCAGTATTTT. This encodes CAISLERAGSTDTQYF.

The CDR3 loop is CASSQGGNTGELFF. Here the CDR3 DNA reads TGTGCCAGCAGCCAAGGGGGGAACACCGGGGAGCTGTTTTTT. This chain connects TRBV7-3 to TRBJ2-2, with D possibly TRBD1 on 6 matching bases. Per the germline V gene, CDR1 is SGHTA and CDR2 is FQGTGA. The CDR3 has 14 amino acids. V shed 5 bases and J shed 1 base, with 8 bases lying between them.

The genes are TRBV19 and TRBJ1-5, with D possibly being TRBD1 (5 bases). Germline assignment: CDR1 LNHDA and CDR2 SQIVND (reference sequence). The CDR3 has 13 amino acids. The V and J ends lost 4 bases and 6 bases respectively, with 10 bases between them. The CDR3 protein is CASSKRDSQPQHF. The DNA for the CDR3 is TGTGCCAGTAGTAAACGAGACAGTCAGCCCCAGCATTTT. The full variable domain, rest sourced from reference TRBV19 and TRBJ1-5, is DGGITQSPKYLFRKEGQNVTLSCEQNLNHDAMYWYRQDPGQGLRLIYYSQIVNDFQKGDIAEGYSVSREKKESFPLTVTSAQKNPTAFYLCASSKRDSQPQHFGDGTRLSIL.

This rearrangement joins TRBV5-1 to TRBJ2-5, with D unclear. CDR1 and CDR2 (germline): SGHRS, YFSETQ. This CDR3 is 15 amino acids long. Trimming stripped 1 base from V and 1 base from J, with 11 bases between. The DNA for the CDR3 is TGCGCCAGCAGCTTGATGGGCGACCTCCAAGAGACCCAGTACTTC. This sequence encodes CASSLMGDLQETQYF.

The J gene is TRBJ2-1, the V gene TRBV30, with D possibly matching TRBD1 (6 bases). The CDR3 consists of 13 residues. With 0 bases removed from V and 9 bases from J, the gap between germline ends came to 12 bases. Germline V gene data show CDR1 as GTSNPN and CDR2 as SVGIG (reference sequence). The CDR3 sequence: CAWSVLGAAEQFF. CDR3 nucleotide sequence: TGTGCCTGGAGTGTACTGGGGGCGGCTGAGCAGTTCTTC. The whole variable domain, filled in from reference TRBV30 and TRBJ2-1, reads SQTIHQWPATLVQPVGSPLSLECTVEGTSNPNLYWYRQAAGRGLQLLFYSVGIGQISSEVPQNLSASRPQDRQFILSSKKLLLSDSGFYLCAWSVLGAAEQFFGPGTRLTVL.

This clone was counted a few times. The CDR3 reads CSVPGVGNTIYF. CDR3 sequence (DNA): TGCAGCGTTCCAGGGGTCGGAAACACCATATATTTT. This rearrangement joins TRBV29-1 to TRBJ1-3; maybe TRBD1 (6 bases). Germline CDR1 SQVTM, CDR2 ANQGSEA. Trimming cost V 5 bases and J 4 bases, with 9 bases left between them. This CDR3 region has 12 residues.

This clone has only a few counts. The chain uses TRBV6-1 and TRBJ1-4; no clear D. The CDR3 has 15 residues. Germline V gene sequence: CDR1 MNHNS, CDR2 SASEGT. The V and J ends lost 8 bases and 2 bases respectively, with 15 bases between them. This CDR3 is CASAGGLSTNEKLFF. Here the CDR3 DNA reads TGTGCCAGCGCGGGAGGACTATCCACTAATGAAAAACTGTTTTTT.

This clone was counted ten times or more. Additional DNA sequences in this sample encode the identical CDR3. DNA for the CDR3: TGTGCCAGCAGTGAAGGGACAGGGGTATACGAGCAGTACTTC. Translation: CASSEGTGVYEQYF. The V gene is TRBV6-1, the J gene TRBJ2-7, with TRBD1 matching over 9 bases. The germline gives CDR1 MNHNS, CDR2 SASEGT. This CDR3 has 14 amino acids. With V trimmed by 1 base and J by 4 bases, 2 bases remained unmatched.

The V gene is TRBV28, the J gene TRBJ1-1; D ambiguous. The CDR3 sequence is 11 residues long. Deletions cut 5 bases from V and 8 bases from J, with 9 bases between. The germline CDR1 and CDR2 sequences are MDHEN and SYDVKM. The CDR3 nucleotides read TGTGCCAGCAGTAGCGGGGTCGAAGCTTTCTTT. This encodes CASSSGVEAFF.

V is TRBV6-1 and J is TRBJ2-7; 9 bases agree with TRBD1. Germline CDR1 and CDR2: MNHNS and SASEGT. J lost 2 bases, V lost 4 bases, and 3 bases had no gene match. CDR3 length equals 14 residues. DNA of the CDR3: TGTGCCAGCAGTGCCAGACAGGGGGCCTACGAGCAGTACTTC. It yields the protein CASSARQGAYEQYF.

The rearrangement links TRBV15 to TRBJ1-2, with unresolved D. CDR3 length equals 14 residues. V was clipped by 4 bases and J by 4 bases, with 13 bases between them. From germline, CDR1 is LNHNV and CDR2 YYDKDF (reference sequence). CDR3 amino acids: CATSKSGNGYGYTF. The DNA for the CDR3 is TGTGCCACCAGCAAGTCCGGGAATGGCTATGGCTACACCTTC.

The rearrangement links TRBV6-1 to TRBJ1-5, with 7 positions matching TRBD1. After removal of 6 bases from V and 3 bases from J, the junction contained 8 bases not matched to a gene. The germline V gene has CDR1 MNHNS and CDR2 SASEGT. The CDR3 covers 15 residues. The CDR3 spells CASRSGQADNQPQHF. For the CDR3, the DNA is TGTGCCAGCAGAAGTGGACAGGCCGACAATCAGCCCCAGCATTTT.

The CDR3 DNA is TGTGCCAGTAGTGCTCAGGGGGCTCTCTCCTACGAGCAGTACTTC. This translates into CASSAQGALSYEQYF. The rearrangement uses TRBV19 and TRBJ2-7; 8 bases fit TRBD1. Germline V gene data show CDR1 as LNHDA and CDR2 as SQIVND (reference sequence). This CDR3 has 15 residues. Trimming removed 5 bases from V and 0 bases from J; junction bases left unmatched: 6.

The J gene is TRBJ2-2, the V gene TRBV10-3, with 8 bases lining up with TRBD2. The germline CDR1 and CDR2 sequences are ENHRY and SYGVKD. V was clipped by 2 bases and J by 5 bases; unmatched bases: 4. The length of the CDR3 is 15 residues. This chain's CDR3 is CAISEQAGATGELFF. CDR3 nucleotides: TGTGCCATCAGTGAGCAAGCGGGAGCTACCGGGGAGCTGTTTTTT.

The chain has TRBV5-1 and TRBJ2-1; 10 nucleotides align to TRBD2. V shed 3 bases, J shed 5 bases, and the junction held 5 bases outside the gene matches. Germline V gene lookup returns CDR1 SGHRS and CDR2 YFSETQ. The CDR3 is 15 residues long. The CDR3 region is CASSSSGGGHNEQFF. CDR3 nucleotides: TGCGCCAGCAGCTCTAGCGGGGGAGGCCACAATGAGCAGTTCTTC. Full variable domain (rest looked up from reference TRBV5-1 and TRBJ2-1): KAGVTQTPRYLIKTRGQQVTLSCSPISGHRSVSWYQQTPGQGLQFLFEYFSETQRNKGNFPGRFSGRQFSNSRSEMNVSTLELGDSALYLCASSSSGGGHNEQFFGPGTRLTVL.

This clone was observed a few times. This chain uses TRBV2 with TRBJ2-2; TRBD2 matches at 10 bases. This CDR3 has 15 residues. Per the germline V gene, CDR1 is SNHLY and CDR2 is FYNNEI. J lost 4 bases, V lost 2 bases, and 1 base had no gene match. The CDR3 reads CASSELAGVTGELFF. CDR3 nucleotides: TGTGCCAGCAGTGAACTAGCGGGGGTCACCGGGGAGCTGTTTTTT.

This sequence joins TRBV30 and TRBJ1-6, with 7 bases that match TRBD1. The CDR3 extends over 14 amino acids. In germline, CDR1 is GTSNPN, CDR2 SVGIG (reference sequence). V trimming: 0 bases; J trimming: 7 bases; junction bases outside the gene matches: 3. CDR3 loop: CAWSVDRSNSPLHF. DNA of the CDR3: TGTGCCTGGAGTGTGGACAGGTCGAATTCACCCCTCCACTTT.

This chain connects TRBV29-1 to TRBJ2-2, with TRBD1 identical over 8 bases. The CDR3 covers 13 residues. Trimming cost V 4 bases and J 5 bases; bases outside gene matches: 3. CDR1 and CDR2 (germline): SQVTM, ANQGSEA. CDR3 sequence: CSVVNRGTGELFF. The CDR3 DNA sequence: TGCAGCGTTGTAAACAGGGGGACCGGGGAGCTGTTTTTT.

V is TRBV19 and J is TRBJ2-2; possible D gene TRBD1, 5 bases. Trimming took off 3 bases at V and 4 bases at J, with 12 bases between the two ends. The length of the CDR3 is 15 residues. The germline gives CDR1 LNHDA, CDR2 SQIVND (reference sequence). The DNA of the CDR3 is TGTGCCAGTAGTATCCGCAGGGTGACCACCGGGGAGCTGTTTTTT. Translation gives CASSIRRVTTGELFF.

The chain links TRBV2 to TRBJ2-7; 11 nucleotides align to TRBD1. The CDR3 extends over 13 amino acids. Germline trimming cut 8 bases from V and 5 bases from J; bases unmatched to any gene: 5. The germline gives CDR1 SNHLY, CDR2 FYNNEI. CDR3 sequence: CASLWTGGDEQYF. CDR3 sequence (DNA): TGTGCCAGCCTCTGGACAGGGGGCGACGAGCAGTACTTC. Using reference TRBV2 and TRBJ2-7 for the parts outside the CDR3, the full variable domain is EPEVTQTPSHQVTQMGQEVILRCVPISNHLYFYWYRQILGQKVEFLVSFYNNEISEKSEIFDDQFSVERPDGSNFTLKIRSTKLEDSAMYFCASLWTGGDEQYFGPGTRLTVT.

The chain carries TRBV6-1 and TRBJ1-1; possible D gene TRBD1, 6 bases. Trimming cost V 3 bases and J 1 base, with 18 bases left between them. CDR1 and CDR2 (germline): MNHNS, SASEGT. There are 17 residues in the CDR3. CDR3 nucleotide sequence: TGTGCCAGCAGTGACGGACTCGGGACAATGAGGAACACTGAAGCTTTCTTT. Translated, it gives CASSDGLGTMRNTEAFF.

The chain recombines TRBV30 with TRBJ2-7, with D possibly being TRBD2 (5 bases). The V gene's germline CDR1 is GTSNPN and CDR2 SVGIG (reference sequence). The CDR3 consists of 14 residues. V was trimmed by 2 bases and J by 6 bases, leaving 17 bases between them. This CDR3 is CAWSRRQVQGEQYF. DNA for the CDR3: TGTGCCTGGAGTAGGAGGCAGGTGCAAGGCGAGCAGTACTTC.

The gene calls are TRBV6-5 and TRBJ2-2; tentative D call: TRBD1 (5 bases). The V and J ends lost 5 bases and 0 bases respectively, with 10 bases between them. Germline CDR1 is MNHEY and CDR2 is SVGAGI. The CDR3 sequence is 15 residues long. The CDR3 coding sequence is TGTGCCAGCAGTGGGGCAGGAGCGAACACCGGGGAGCTGTTTTTT. Protein sequence: CASSGAGANTGELFF.

The genes are TRBV29-1 and TRBJ2-2; 7 bases fit TRBD1. CDR1 is SQVTM and CDR2 is ANQGSEA in the germline V gene. CDR3 size: 16 residues. The ends lost 5 bases at V and 3 bases at J; junction bases unmatched: 12. The CDR3 DNA reads as TGCAGCGTTTGGGGATCGACAGGGAAAGACACCGGGGAGCTGTTTTTT. Protein sequence: CSVWGSTGKDTGELFF.

This chain uses TRBV4-2 with TRBJ2-5; TRBD2 is a possible D gene (6 bases). The germline V and J ends were trimmed by 1 base and 4 bases, with 16 bases remaining between them. Germline values: CDR1 LGHNA, CDR2 YNFKEQ. The CDR3 is 16 residues long. As DNA, the CDR3 is TGTGCCAGCAGCCAAGGCGGGACCCGCGTGGGAGAGACCCAGTACTTC. Amino acid sequence: CASSQGGTRVGETQYF.

The sample holds one count of this clone. J is TRBJ2-7 and V is TRBV7-9; D is perhaps TRBD1 (6 bases). This CDR3 has 15 amino acids. Germline V lookup: CDR1 SEHNR, CDR2 FQNEAQ (reference sequence). The ends were cut back, 5 bases at V and 1 base at J, with 15 bases in the middle. The CDR3 coding sequence is TGTGCCAGCAGCCCCCCGGGCAGGGGATCCTACGAGCAGTACTTC. Translation: CASSPPGRGSYEQYF.

The rearrangement joins TRBV11-2 to TRBJ1-1; no clear D gene. The V end lost 0 bases, the J end lost 5 bases, and 7 bases lay between the germline ends. The CDR3 has 13 amino acids. Looked up from germline, CDR1 is SGHAT and CDR2 is FQNNGV. In DNA form, the CDR3 reads TGTGCCAGCAGCTTAGAGAGAGAAACTGAAGCTTTCTTT. This sequence encodes CASSLERETEAFF.

This chain joins TRBV27 and TRBJ1-1; tentative D call: TRBD1 (6 bases). The CDR3 sequence is 13 residues long. The V gene lost 10 bases and the J gene lost 1 base, with 13 bases spanning the gap. Germline values: CDR1 MNHEY, CDR2 SMNVEV (reference sequence). The CDR3 coding sequence is TGTGCCACCATCCCGGGACAGAACACTGAAGCTTTCTTT. This sequence encodes CATIPGQNTEAFF.

The V call is TRBV6-6, the J call TRBJ2-1; 10 bases line up with TRBD1. With V trimmed by 6 bases and J by 2 bases, 7 bases remained unmatched. In germline, CDR1 is MNHNY, CDR2 SVGAGI (reference sequence). This CDR3 is 16 amino acids long. The CDR3 DNA reads TGTGCCAGCAGCCCTACGGACAGGGGGGCCTACAATGAGCAGTTCTTC. It specifies CASSPTDRGAYNEQFF.